Below, 22 T cell receptor beta chains from the same sample are listed, as sequenced in a study of beta chain features in type 1 diabetes. Expressed TCRB transcripts were sequenced because the isolated RNA had all been reverse transcribed beforehand. Libraries were prepared by immunoSEQ multiplex PCR; TCRdb keeps only in-frame clonotypes and omits some of them. This sample has some 44,000 clones, with approximately 56% found just once. Material: Tregs from blood. The receptors were gathered from a woman younger than 35 in good health.

This clone was found a few times. The rearrangement links TRBV29-1 to TRBJ1-2; a weak D match, TRBD1 (5 bases). V was trimmed by 6 bases and J by 4 bases, leaving 12 bases between them. CDR3 length equals 12 residues. Germline V CDR1 and CDR2: SQVTM, ANQGSEA. CDR3 loop: CSVRPGSYGYTF. The CDR3 DNA follows: TGCAGCGTCCGCCCAGGGTCCTATGGCTACACCTTC.

The CDR3 loop is CASSLDSNEQFF. CDR3 sequence (DNA): TGCGCCAGCAGCCTGGACAGTAATGAGCAGTTCTTC. The chain employs TRBV5-1 and TRBJ2-1; TRBD1 might be the D (6 bases). With 4 bases removed from V and 7 bases from J, the gap between germline ends came to 9 bases. This CDR3 is 12 amino acids long. Germline values: CDR1 SGHRS, CDR2 YFSETQ.

This clone came up a few times. The rearrangement uses TRBV6-6 and TRBJ2-2; 11 nucleotides align to TRBD1. V shed 5 bases, J shed 4 bases, and the junction held 6 bases outside the gene matches. Per germline, CDR1 MNHNY and CDR2 SVGAGI (reference sequence). This CDR3 has 16 amino acids. In DNA form, the CDR3 reads TGTGCCAGCAGTAACGGACAGGGGGCGCGCACCGGGGAGCTGTTTTTT. As protein: CASSNGQGARTGELFF.

V usage is TRBV7-8 and J usage is TRBJ2-3; TRBD2 matches at 8 bases. CDR3 length: 14 amino acids. CDR1 is SGHVS and CDR2 is FQNEAQ in the germline V gene. V lost 11 bases and J lost 0; bases outside the gene matches: 7. Here the CDR3 reads CAAGGQTSTDTQYF. The CDR3 DNA follows: TGTGCCGCGGGAGGACAAACTAGCACAGATACGCAGTATTTT.

The chain uses TRBV11-3 and TRBJ2-3; D unresolved. CDR3 length: 13 amino acids. V lost 3 bases and J 3 bases, leaving 7 bases between the germline ends. CDR1 and CDR2 from the germline V gene are SGHNT and YENEEA. In DNA form, the CDR3 reads TGTGCCAGCAGCTTCGCAGTAACAGATACGCAGTATTTT. This translates into CASSFAVTDTQYF. The variable domain in full, with the rest retrieved from reference TRBV11-3 and TRBJ2-3, is EAGVVQSPRYKIIEKKQPVAFWCNPISGHNTLYWYLQNLGQGPELLIRYENEEAVDDSQLPKDRFSAERLKGVDSTLKIQPAELGDSAVYLCASSFAVTDTQYFGPGTRLTVL.

This clone was detected a few times. This chain's CDR3 is CASSFGGTGAYEQYF. As DNA, the CDR3 is TGTGCCAGCAGTTTTGGGGGGACAGGAGCCTACGAGCAGTACTTC. This rearrangement joins TRBV27 to TRBJ2-7, with 8 bases identical to TRBD1. The CDR3 has 15 residues. Losses at the gene ends were 3 bases for V and 2 bases for J; bases not matched to a gene: 6. From germline, CDR1 is MNHEY and CDR2 SMNVEV (reference sequence).

This sequence joins TRBV2 and TRBJ1-4, with 7 bases fitting TRBD1. Germline V CDR1 and CDR2: SNHLY, FYNNEI. Trimming cost V 7 bases and J 7 bases; bases outside gene matches: 6. The CDR3 loop spans 13 amino acids. CDR3 nucleotides: TGTGCCAGCAACCGGGACAGAGGTGAAAAACTGTTTTTT. Translating gives CASNRDRGEKLFF. The entire variable domain, with the rest obtained from reference TRBV2 and TRBJ1-4, is as follows: EPEVTQTPSHQVTQMGQEVILRCVPISNHLYFYWYRQILGQKVEFLVSFYNNEISEKSEIFDDQFSVERPDGSNFTLKIRSTKLEDSAMYFCASNRDRGEKLFFGSGTQLSVL.

The V and J genes are TRBV4-2 and TRBJ2-3, with TRBD1 matching over 7 bases. CDR3 size: 15 residues. J lost 4 bases, V lost 5 bases, and 9 bases had no gene match. Per germline, CDR1 LGHNA and CDR2 YNFKEQ. The CDR3 is CASSLSRGSADTQYF. The CDR3 DNA reads as TGTGCCAGCAGCTTGAGCAGGGGGTCCGCAGATACGCAGTATTTT.

J is TRBJ2-5 and V is TRBV7-9, with TRBD2 identical over 9 bases. The J call may be wrong; the DNA end is better matched by TRBJ2-7. The CDR3 loop spans 18 amino acids. Germline assignment: CDR1 SEHNR and CDR2 FQNEAQ (reference sequence). The CDR3 here is CASSLSITSGSFSYEQYF. The CDR3 nucleotides are TGTGCCAGCAGCTTGTCAATCACTAGCGGGTCTTTCTCCTACGAGCAGTACTTC.

The rearrangement joins TRBV5-4 to TRBJ2-7; maybe TRBD2 (5 bases). Trimming left V 2 bases short and J 0 bases short, with 9 bases between. Germline-derived CDR1 and CDR2 are SGHNT and YYREEE (reference sequence). The CDR3 spans 14 residues. The CDR3 DNA follows: TGTGCCAGCAGCTTTTACGGACTCTCCTACGAGCAGTACTTC. This sequence encodes CASSFYGLSYEQYF.

The rearrangement links TRBV27 to TRBJ2-7, with D tentatively TRBD2 (6 bases). V shed 3 bases and J shed 6 bases, with 12 bases lying between them. The germline gives CDR1 MNHEY, CDR2 SMNVEV (reference sequence). The CDR3 runs to 13 residues. The CDR3 sequence is CASSFWDSTEQYF. CDR3 sequence (DNA): TGTGCCAGCAGTTTTTGGGACTCCACCGAGCAGTACTTC.

V is TRBV27 and J is TRBJ1-3; D is unclear. Trimming pared 5 bases from V and 4 bases from J, leaving 18 bases between. The CDR3 consists of 16 residues. In germline, CDR1 is MNHEY, CDR2 SMNVEV (reference sequence). Here the CDR3 reads CASSRIPAGSGNTIYF. In nucleotides, the CDR3 is TGTGCCAGCAGTCGTATACCGGCCGGGAGCGGAAACACCATATATTTT.

The chain carries TRBV30 and TRBJ2-5; D gene unclear. Germline V gives CDR1 GTSNPN, CDR2 SVGIG (reference sequence). The V and J ends lost 3 bases and 1 base respectively, with 9 bases between them. The CDR3 sequence is 13 residues long. The CDR3 sequence: CAWSGGIQETQYF. The CDR3 nucleotides read TGTGCCTGGAGCGGCGGAATCCAAGAGACCCAGTACTTC.

The CDR3 loop is CASSFPRGREKLFF. The CDR3 DNA is TGTGCCAGCAGCTTCCCCAGGGGAAGGGAAAAACTGTTTTTT. The chain recombines TRBV7-2 with TRBJ1-4, with D maybe TRBD1 (6 bases). Germline assignment: CDR1 SGHTA and CDR2 FQGNSA. Deletions cut 3 bases from V and 8 bases from J, with 13 bases between. The CDR3 consists of 14 residues.

This chain joins TRBV10-3 and TRBJ2-7; D perhaps matches TRBD1 (6 bases). The germline CDR1 and CDR2 sequences are ENHRY and SYGVKD. The CDR3 runs 12 residues. V was pared by 11 bases and J by 2 bases, with 13 bases between. This CDR3 is CASGQSAYEQYF. The CDR3 bases are TGTGCCTCCGGACAGTCGGCCTACGAGCAGTACTTC.

V and J are TRBV7-2 and TRBJ2-7; tentative D call: TRBD1 (5 bases). V was trimmed by 5 bases and J by 5 bases, leaving 7 bases between them. Germline V gene data show CDR1 as SGHTA and CDR2 as FQGNSA. This CDR3 spans 11 amino acids. DNA for the CDR3: TGTGCCAGCAGCGCAGGGAACGAGCAGTACTTC. Amino acid sequence: CASSAGNEQYF.

The chain combines TRBV7-2 with TRBJ1-2; possibly TRBD1 for D (6 bases). Germline lookup yields CDR1 SGHTA and CDR2 FQGNSA. With 1 base removed from V and 7 bases from J, the gap between germline ends came to 19 bases. The CDR3 runs 16 residues. The DNA of the CDR3 is TGTGCCAGCAGCTTAGGCTTTGGGGGGGCGCTTCCTGGCTACACCTTC. Its translation: CASSLGFGGALPGYTF.

The chain is built from TRBV7-6 and TRBJ2-2, with a weak D call TRBD1 (6 bases). V dropped 0 bases and J dropped 4 bases, with 9 bases sitting between them. In germline, CDR1 is SGHVS, CDR2 FNYEAQ. The CDR3 is made up of 15 amino acids. Here the CDR3 reads CASSLARGGTGELFF. In nucleotides, the CDR3 is TGTGCCAGCAGCTTAGCGCGAGGGGGCACCGGGGAGCTGTTTTTT.

This clone turned up a few times. V and J are TRBV6-6 and TRBJ2-1; D is perhaps TRBD1 (6 bases). Deletions cut 2 bases from V and 12 bases from J, with 20 bases between. Germline V gene data show CDR1 as MNHNY and CDR2 as SVGAGI (reference sequence). The length of the CDR3 is 15 residues. In DNA form, the CDR3 reads TGTGCCAGCAGTTACCAAACATCCAACAGGGCTGGGCAGTTCTTC. Protein sequence: CASSYQTSNRAGQFF.

This clone appeared a few times. The chain couples TRBV7-3 to TRBJ2-6, with TRBD2 matching over 15 bases. V was pared by 4 bases and J by 3 bases, with 7 bases of the junction left unmatched. CDR3 length: 19 residues. Germline V lookup: CDR1 SGHTA, CDR2 FQGTGA. In DNA, the CDR3 is TGTGCCAGCAGCTCGGGACTAGCGGGAGGTCCAGATGGGGCCAACGTCCTGACTTTC. As protein: CASSSGLAGGPDGANVLTF.

This clone occurred once. V gene TRBV18 combines with J gene TRBJ1-1; 10 positions match TRBD1. The ends lost 4 bases at V and 5 bases at J; junction bases unmatched: 10. CDR1 is KGHSH, CDR2 LQKENI, per germline. The CDR3 consists of 16 residues. The chain's CDR3 is CASSQRDRGGGTEAFF. The DNA for the CDR3 is TGTGCCAGCTCACAAAGGGACAGGGGAGGAGGGACTGAAGCTTTCTTT.

The CDR3 sequence: CASSPSGAHYNEQFF. The CDR3 DNA sequence: TGTGCCAGCAGTCCGAGCGGGGCACACTACAATGAGCAGTTCTTC. The J gene is TRBJ2-1, the V gene TRBV28, with 7 bases that match TRBD2. CDR1 MDHEN and CDR2 SYDVKM come from the germline V gene. Trimming removed 5 bases from V and 3 bases from J; junction bases left unmatched: 7. The CDR3 contains 15 residues.